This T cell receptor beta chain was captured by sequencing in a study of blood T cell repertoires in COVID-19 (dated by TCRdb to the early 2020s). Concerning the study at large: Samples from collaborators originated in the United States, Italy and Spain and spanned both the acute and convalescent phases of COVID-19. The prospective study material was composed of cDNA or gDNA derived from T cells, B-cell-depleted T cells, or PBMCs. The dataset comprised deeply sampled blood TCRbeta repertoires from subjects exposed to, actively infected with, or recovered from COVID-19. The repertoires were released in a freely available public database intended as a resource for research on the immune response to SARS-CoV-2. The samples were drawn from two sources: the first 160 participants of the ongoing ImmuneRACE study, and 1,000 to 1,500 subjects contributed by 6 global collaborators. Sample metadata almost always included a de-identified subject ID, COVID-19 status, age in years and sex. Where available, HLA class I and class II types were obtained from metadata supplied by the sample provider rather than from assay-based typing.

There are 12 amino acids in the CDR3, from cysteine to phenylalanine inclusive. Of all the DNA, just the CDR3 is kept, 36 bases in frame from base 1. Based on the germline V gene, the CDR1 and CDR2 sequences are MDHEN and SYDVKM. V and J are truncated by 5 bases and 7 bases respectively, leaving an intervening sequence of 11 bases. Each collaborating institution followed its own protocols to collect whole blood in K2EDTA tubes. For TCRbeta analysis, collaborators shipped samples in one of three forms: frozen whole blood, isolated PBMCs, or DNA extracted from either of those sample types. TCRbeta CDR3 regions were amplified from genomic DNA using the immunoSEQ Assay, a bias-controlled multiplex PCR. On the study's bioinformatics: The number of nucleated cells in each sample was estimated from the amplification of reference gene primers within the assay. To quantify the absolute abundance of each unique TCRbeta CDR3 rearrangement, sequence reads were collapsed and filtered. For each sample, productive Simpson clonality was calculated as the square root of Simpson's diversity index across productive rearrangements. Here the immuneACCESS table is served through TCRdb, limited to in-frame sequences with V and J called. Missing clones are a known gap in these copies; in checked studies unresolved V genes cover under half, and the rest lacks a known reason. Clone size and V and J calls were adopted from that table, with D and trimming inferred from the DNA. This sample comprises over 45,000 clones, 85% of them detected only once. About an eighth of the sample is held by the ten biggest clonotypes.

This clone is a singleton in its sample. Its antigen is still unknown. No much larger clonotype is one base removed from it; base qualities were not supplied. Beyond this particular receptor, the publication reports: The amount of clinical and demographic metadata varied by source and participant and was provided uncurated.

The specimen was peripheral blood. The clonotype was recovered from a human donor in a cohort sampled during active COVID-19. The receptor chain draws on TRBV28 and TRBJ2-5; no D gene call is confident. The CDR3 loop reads CASSRVSGTQYF. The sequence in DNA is TGTGCCAGCAGTCGAGTGAGTGGGACCCAGTACTTC.